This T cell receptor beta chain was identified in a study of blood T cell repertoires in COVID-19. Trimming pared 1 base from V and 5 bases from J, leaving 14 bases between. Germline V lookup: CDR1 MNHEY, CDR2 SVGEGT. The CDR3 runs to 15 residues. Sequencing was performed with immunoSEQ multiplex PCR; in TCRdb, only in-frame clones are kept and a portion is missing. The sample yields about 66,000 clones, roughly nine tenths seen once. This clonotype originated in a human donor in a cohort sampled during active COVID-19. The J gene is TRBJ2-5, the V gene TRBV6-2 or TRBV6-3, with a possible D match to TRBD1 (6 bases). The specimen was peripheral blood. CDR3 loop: CASSYLRGSSETQYF. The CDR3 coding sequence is TGTGCCAGCAGTTACTTGAGGGGGAGTTCGGAGACCCAGTACTTC.